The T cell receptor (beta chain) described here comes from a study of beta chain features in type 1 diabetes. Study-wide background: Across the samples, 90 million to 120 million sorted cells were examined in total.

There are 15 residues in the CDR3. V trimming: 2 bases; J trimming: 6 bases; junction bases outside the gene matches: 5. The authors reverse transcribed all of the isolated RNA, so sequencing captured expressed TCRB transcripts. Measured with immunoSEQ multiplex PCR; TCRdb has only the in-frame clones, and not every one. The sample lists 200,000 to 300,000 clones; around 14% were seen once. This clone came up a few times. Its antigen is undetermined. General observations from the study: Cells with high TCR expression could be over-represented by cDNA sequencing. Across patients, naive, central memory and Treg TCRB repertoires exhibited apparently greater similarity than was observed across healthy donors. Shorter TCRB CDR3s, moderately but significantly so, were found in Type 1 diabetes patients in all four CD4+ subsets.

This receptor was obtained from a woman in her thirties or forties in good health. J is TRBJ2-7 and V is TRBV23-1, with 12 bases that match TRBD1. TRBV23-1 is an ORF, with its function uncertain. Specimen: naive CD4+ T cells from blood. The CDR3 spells CASSQPGQGAREQYF. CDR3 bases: TGCGCCAGCAGTCAACCGGGACAGGGGGCGCGCGAGCAGTACTTC.